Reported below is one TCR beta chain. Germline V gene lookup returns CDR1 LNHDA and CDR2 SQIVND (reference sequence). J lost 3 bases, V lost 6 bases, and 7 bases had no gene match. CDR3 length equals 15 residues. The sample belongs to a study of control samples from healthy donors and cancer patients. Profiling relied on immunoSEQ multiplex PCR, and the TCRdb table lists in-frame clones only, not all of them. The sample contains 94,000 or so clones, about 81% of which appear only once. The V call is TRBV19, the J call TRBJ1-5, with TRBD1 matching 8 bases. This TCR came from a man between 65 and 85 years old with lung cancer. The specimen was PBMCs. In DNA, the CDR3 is TGTGCCAGTAGAAAGCAGGGGGCGAACAATCAGCCCCAGCATTTT. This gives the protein CASRKQGANNQPQHF. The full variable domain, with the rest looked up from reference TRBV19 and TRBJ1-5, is DGGITQSPKYLFRKEGQNVTLSCEQNLNHDAMYWYRQDPGQGLRLIYYSQIVNDFQKGDIAEGYSVSREKKESFPLTVTSAQKNPTAFYLCASRKQGANNQPQHFGDGTRLSIL.